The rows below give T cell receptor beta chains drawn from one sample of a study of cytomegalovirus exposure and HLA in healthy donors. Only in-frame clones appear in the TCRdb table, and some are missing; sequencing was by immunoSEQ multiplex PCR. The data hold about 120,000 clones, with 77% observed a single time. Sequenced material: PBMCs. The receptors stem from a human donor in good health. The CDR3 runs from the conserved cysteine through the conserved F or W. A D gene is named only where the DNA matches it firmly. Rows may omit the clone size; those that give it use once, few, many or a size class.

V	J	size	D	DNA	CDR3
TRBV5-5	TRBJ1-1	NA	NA	TGTGCCAGCAGCTTGGGGGTCACACAGGGTGGTGGGAACACTGAAGCTTTCTTT	CASSLGVTQGGGNTEAFF
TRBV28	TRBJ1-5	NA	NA	TGTGCCAGCAGTTCCGACAGATCCCCCGTCCCACCCCGTAATCAGCCCCAGCATTTT	CASSSDRSPVPPRNQPQHF
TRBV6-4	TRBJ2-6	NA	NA	TGTGCCAGCAGTGTTGGGGGCGCCACCGCTGGGGCCAACGTCCTGACTTTC	CASSVGGATAGANVLTF
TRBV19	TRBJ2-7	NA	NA	TGTGCCAGTAGTATTCCGGCAGGCGACACCTACGAGCAGTACTTC	CASSIPAGDTYEQYF
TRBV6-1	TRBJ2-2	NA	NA	TGTGCCAGCAGTGCGACAGGCCCCACCGGGGAGCTGTTTTTT	CASSATGPTGELFF
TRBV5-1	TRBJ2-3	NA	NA	TGCGCCAGCAGCTACCCCAGGGGTAGCACAGATACGCAGTATTTT	CASSYPRGSTDTQYF
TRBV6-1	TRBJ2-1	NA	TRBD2	TGTGCCAGCAGTGAACGGGGTGGCGGGAGCGGGCCTTACAATGAGCAGTTCTTC	CASSERGGGSGPYNEQFF
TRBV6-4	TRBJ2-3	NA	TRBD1	TGTGCCAGCAGACTACAGGGGGCAAGCACAGATACGCAGTATTTT	CASRLQGASTDTQYF
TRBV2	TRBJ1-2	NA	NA	TGTGCCAGCAGTCGGACAGCTAATGGCTACACCTTC	CASSRTANGYTF
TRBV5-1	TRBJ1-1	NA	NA	TGCGCCAGCAGCCCAACCACAGCTATTGAAGCTTTCTTT	CASSPTTAIEAFF
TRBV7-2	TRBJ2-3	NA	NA	TGTGCCAGCAGCCAGGCAGATACGCAGTATTTT	CASSQADTQYF
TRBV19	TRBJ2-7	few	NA	TGTGCCAGTAGTATAAAGGTTTCAGGAGGTCCCAGCGAGCAGTACTTC	CASSIKVSGGPSEQYF
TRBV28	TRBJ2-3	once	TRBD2	TGTGCCAGCAGTTCATTCTCAGGGCGGTTACTAGCGCCGGGCGATACGCAGTATTTT	CASSSFSGRLLAPGDTQYF
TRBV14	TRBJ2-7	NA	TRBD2	TGTGCCAGCAGCCAAGAGCCTATTCGCCCGGGGGGTTCCTACGAGCAGTACTTC	CASSQEPIRPGGSYEQYF
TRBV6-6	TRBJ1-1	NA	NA	TGTGCCAGCAGTCCCCTCGGGACTGAAGCTTTCTTT	CASSPLGTEAFF
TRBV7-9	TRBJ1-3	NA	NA	TGTGCCAGCAGCTTAGGACAGGAGGCTGGAAACACCATATATTTT	CASSLGQEAGNTIYF